This T cell receptor beta chain appears in the sequencing data of a study of T cell responses to AZD1222 COVID-19 vaccine. Findings and limits, study-wide: Females outnumbered males among donors, who were mostly white British; clonal diversity was possibly underestimated. Receipt of two AZD1222 doses was followed by a rise in Spike-specific TCR breadth and depth.

Sequencing used immunoSEQ multiplex PCR; TCRdb keeps in-frame clones, though not all of them. The sample has 140,000 to 150,000 clones; under 95% are singletons. The CDR3 runs to 15 residues. Germline V gene sequence: CDR1 SGHVS, CDR2 FNYEAQ. Trimming cost V 1 base and J 2 bases, with 9 bases left between them. Points on this clone: Its antigen is still unknown.

The source was peripheral blood, collected 28 days after the second dose of the MenACWY control vaccine. The receptor was isolated from an adult who received the MenACWY meningococcal vaccine as a control. The chain carries TRBV7-6 and TRBJ1-3; D perhaps matches TRBD1 (5 bases). The CDR3 DNA is TGTGCCAGCAGCTTAGTTGTAGGGGCTGGAAACACCATATATTTT. It codes for CASSLVVGAGNTIYF.